This T cell receptor (beta chain) was captured by sequencing in a study of blood T cell repertoires in COVID-19 (dated by TCRdb to the early 2020s). The study in broad terms: Collaborator samples came from the United States, Italy and Spain and covered acute and convalescent phases of COVID-19. The prospective study material was composed of cDNA or gDNA derived from T cells, B-cell-depleted T cells, or PBMCs. Deeply sampled blood TCRbeta repertoires from subjects exposed to, actively infected with, or recovered from COVID-19 were included in the dataset. The repertoires were released in a freely available public database meant as a resource for research on the immune response to SARS-CoV-2. Samples came from the ongoing ImmuneRACE study (first 160 participants) plus 1,254 subjects from 6 global collaborators. Nearly every sample came with metadata listing a de-identified subject ID, COVID-19 status, age in years and sex. Where HLA class I and class II types were available, the types were taken from metadata supplied by the sample provider, not from assay-based typing. General conclusions and limits of the study: The amount of clinical and demographic metadata varied by source and participant and was provided uncurated.

Comments on this clone: Its antigen remains undetermined. No qualities accompany the bases; no much larger clone lies one base away.

CDR1 and CDR2 (SGDLS, YYNGEE) derive from the germline V gene. The CDR3 contains 15 residues, cysteine and phenylalanine counted. The DNA shown is the 45-base CDR3, in frame from base 1. For this chain, trimming is 3 bases at the V end and 3 bases at the J end, and the number of junction bases without a gene match is 7. Enrolling through a virtual design, the prospective study's participants ranged in age from roughly 18 to 100 years and lived across approximately 25 United States geographic areas. To assign participants to cohorts, the prospective study relied on clinical history that participants themselves reported in a screening survey and a study questionnaire. ImmuneRACE Cohort 3 recovered participants were defined by two consecutive negative NP/OP PCR tests, healthcare professional clearance, or symptom resolution. In the prospective study, mobile phlebotomists collected whole blood, serum and a nasopharyngeal or oropharyngeal swab from each participant. Additional blood draws and questionnaires over a roughly two-month period could optionally be provided by prospective study participants. Blood samples from the prospective study were shipped frozen or at room temperature prior to DNA extraction.

TCRbeta CDR3 regions were amplified from genomic DNA using the immunoSEQ Assay, a bias-controlled multiplex PCR. In the original analysis: Within the assay, amplification of reference gene primers was used to estimate how many nucleated cells each sample contained. To quantify the absolute abundance of each unique TCRbeta CDR3 rearrangement, sequence reads were collapsed and filtered. For each sample, productive Simpson clonality was calculated by taking the square root of Simpson's diversity index across productive rearrangements. In TCRdb, the immuneACCESS table is reduced to in-frame sequences with V and J assigned. These tables do not hold every clone; where another copy was compared, an unresolved V gene accounts for under half, and the others remain unexplained. That table gives V, J and clone size, and the DNA gave D and trimming. This sample has a few hundred thousand clones in its table, and around 87% of those were observed once. 1.3% of the sample rests with the top ten.

The sequence derives from a young man who had recovered from COVID-19. Sequencing was done on a sample of PBMCs or T cells enriched from blood (not recorded which). The chain is assembled from TRBV9 and TRBJ2-7, with 9 middle bases fitting TRBD1. In nucleotides, the sequence is TGTGCCAGCAGCGCGGGACAGGGTGGTGGCTACGAGCAGTACTTC. Its protein is CASSAGQGGGYEQYF.